The TCR beta chain under discussion was sequenced for a study of CD8 T cells in ankylosing spondylitis. Study conclusions and caveats: One TCR beta motif, made up of 7 or 8 highly homologous variants, appeared characteristic of ankylosing spondylitis blood. Significantly higher representation of disease-linked clones was reported for matched ankylosing spondylitis synovial fluid. A subset of motif variants has previously been described in the synovial fluid and blood of reactive arthritis. Disease-associated clonotypes exhibited CD8+ identity and were relatively infrequent in peripheral blood.

Comments on this clonotype: Its antigen remains unidentified.

Each TCR beta library was made by quantitative 5'-RACE that incorporated molecular barcodes. TCRdb independently ran MiXCR on the 5' RACE reads; one entry per CDR3 protein. The sample carries around 450,000 distinct CDR3 sequences, 26% recorded once. V lost 6 bases and J lost 5; bases outside the gene matches: 11. The CDR3 consists of 16 residues. Germline V CDR1 and CDR2: SNHLY, FYNNEI. The TCR was taken from a male donor with ankylosing spondylitis. The chain links TRBV2 to TRBJ2-2; TRBD2 matches at 8 bases. The sample taken for sequencing was blood, either unsorted or a sorted T cell fraction (not recorded which). CDR3 in amino acids: CASRATSGGGTGELFF. DNA of the CDR3: TGTGCCAGCAGGGCAACTAGCGGAGGAGGAACCGGGGAGCTGTTTTTT.